This is a list of T cell receptor beta chains from one sample in a study of T cells in Graves' hyperthyroidism and ophthalmopathy. Each CDR3 protein gets one entry after TCRdb re-called the multiplex PCR reads with MiXCR. The top ten hold 8.2% of the sample, which has roughly 580,000 distinct CDR3 sequences, around 42% seen once. Material for sequencing was peripheral blood or thyroid tissue (not recorded which). These receptors were taken from a woman between 18 and 30 years old with Graves' hyperthyroidism. Each CDR3 is given with its conserved first and last residue. Fields, in order: CDR3 protein, CDR3 DNA, clone size, D gene, V gene, J gene. D genes are given only for firm matches. Rows give clone size only sometimes, using once, few, many, or a class for an expanded clone.

CASSLLGDPYTF	TGTGCCAGCAGCTTGTTAGGGGACCCCTACACCTTC	-	-	TRBV5-6	TRBJ1-2
CASSRRQDWGGETQYF	TGTGCCAGCAGCAGAAGACAGGACTGGGGGGGGGAGACCCAGTACTTC	many	-	TRBV7-9	TRBJ2-5
CASSPGTLGEQYF	TGTGCCAGCAGCCCCGGGACCCTGGGCGAGCAGTACTTC	once	-	TRBV5-1	TRBJ2-7
CASNPRYGRALHF	TGTGCCAGCAACCCTAGGTACGGACGGGCCCTCCACTTT	many	-	TRBV9	TRBJ1-6
CASSPPLGLAGVGIGEQYF	TGTGCCAGCAGCCCTCCCCTGGGACTAGCGGGAGTAGGCATCGGCGAGCAGTACTTC	-	TRBD2	TRBV7-2	TRBJ2-7
CASSLLTENFEKLFF	TGTGCCAGCAGCTTGCTGACCGAGAACTTTGAAAAACTGTTTTTT	-	-	TRBV7-9	TRBJ1-4
CASSLDAQIEPQHF	TGTGCCAGCAGCTTAGACGCCCAGATTGAGCCCCAGCATTTT	-	-	TRBV11-2	TRBJ1-5
CASRSLGGYTF	TGTGCCAGCAGGTCATTAGGTGGCTACACCTTC	-	-	TRBV2	TRBJ1-2
CSARREKYTLEAFF	TGCAGTGCTAGGAGAGAGAAGTATACCCTTGAAGCTTTCTTT	-	-	TRBV20-1	TRBJ1-1
CASSLAISGGSYEQYF	TGTGCCAGCAGCTTAGCGATCAGCGGGGGATCCTACGAGCAGTACTTC	-	TRBD2	TRBV7-9	TRBJ2-7
CASSIYLCSAGTGGETQYF	-	-	-	TRBV7-9	TRBJ2-5
CSATGTTYGYTF	TGCAGTGCTACCGGGACTACCTATGGCTACACCTTC	-	-	TRBV20-1	TRBJ1-2
CASSIGQGNQPQHF	TGTGCCAGTAGTATAGGACAGGGCAATCAGCCCCAGCATTTT	many	-	TRBV19	TRBJ1-5
CSVTGTAYEQYF	TGCAGCGTGACCGGGACTGCCTACGAGCAGTACTTC	-	-	TRBV29-1	TRBJ2-7
CASSWAVGETQYF	TGTGCCAGCAGCTGGGCCGTGGGAGAGACCCAGTACTTC	many	-	TRBV7-9	TRBJ2-5
CASSDSGQGYYGYTF	TGTGCCAGCAGTGATTCTGGGCAGGGATACTATGGCTACACCTTC	many	-	TRBV2	TRBJ1-2
CASSSTSGTIGELFF	TGTGCCAGCAGCTCGACTAGCGGAACCATCGGGGAGCTGTTTTTT	-	TRBD2	TRBV7-9	TRBJ2-2
CASRSIRLNTEAFF	TGTGCCAGTAGGAGTATTCGTTTGAACACTGAAGCTTTCTTT	few	-	TRBV7-8	TRBJ1-1
CASSLGSTTTEAFF	TGTGCCAGCAGTTTAGGTAGCACCACCACTGAAGCTTTCTTT	-	-	TRBV12-3/TRBV12-4	TRBJ1-1
CASSLVGQGGNEKLFF	TGCGCCAGCAGCTTGGTCGGACAGGGCGGTAATGAAAAACTGTTTTTT	few	TRBD1	TRBV5-1	TRBJ1-4
CASSVNRVYEQYF	TGTGCCAGCAGTGTAAACCGAGTCTACGAGCAGTACTTC	-	-	TRBV2	TRBJ2-7
CASSLELATNEKLFF	TGCGCCAGCAGCCTCGAACTTGCAACTAATGAAAAACTGTTTTTT	-	-	TRBV5-1	TRBJ1-4
CASSLVTGERNQPQHF	TGTGCCAGCAGCTTGGTGACAGGGGAGCGCAATCAGCCCCAGCATTTT	-	TRBD1	TRBV7-9	TRBJ1-5
CASSLSSGDQETQYF	TGTGCCAGCAGTTTGAGTAGCGGGGACCAAGAGACCCAGTACTTC	few	TRBD2	TRBV10-3	TRBJ2-5
CASSNPPGSDYSNQPQHF	TGTGCCAGCAGTAACCCCCCGGGGTCGGATTATAGCAATCAGCCCCAGCATTTT	-	-	TRBV6-4	TRBJ1-5
CASSLIAPPETQYF	TGTGCCAGCAGCTTGATCGCTCCGCCAGAGACCCAGTACTTC	-	-	TRBV7-9	TRBJ2-5
CASTYGTGSYEQYF	TGTGCCAGCACCTACGGGACGGGCTCCTACGAGCAGTACTTC	few	-	TRBV7-2	TRBJ2-7
CASRDGPYSNQPQHF	TGTGCCAGCAGGGACGGGCCCTATAGCAATCAGCCCCAGCATTTT	few	-	TRBV2	TRBJ1-5
CASSQEGTDTSNSPLHF	TGTGCCAGCAGCCAAGAGGGGACAGATACATCCAATTCACCCCTCCACTTT	-	TRBD1	TRBV7-9	TRBJ1-6
CASSLFGGQPQHF	TGTGCCAGCAGCTTATTCGGAGGCCAGCCCCAGCATTTT	-	-	TRBV7-2	TRBJ1-5
CATSDLDGGLEGYTF	TGTGCCACCAGTGATTTGGATGGGGGCTTGGAGGGCTACACCTTC	few	-	TRBV24-1	TRBJ1-2
CASSDRVAGETQYF	TGTGCCAGCAGTGACAGGGTCGCCGGGGAGACCCAGTACTTC	-	-	TRBV6-4	TRBJ2-5
CASSSGQREHYEQYF	TGTGCCAGCAGCTCGGGACAGAGGGAACACTACGAGCAGTACTTC	-	TRBD1	TRBV7-6	TRBJ2-7
CASIPRDRIYEQYF	TGTGCCAGCATCCCCCGGGACAGGATATACGAGCAGTACTTC	many	TRBD1	TRBV2	TRBJ2-7
CASSLYSRDGGYGYTF	TGTGCCAGCAGCTTATATAGCCGGGACGGAGGCTATGGCTACACCTTC	-	-	TRBV7-9	TRBJ1-2
CASSDRQGPAGEQFF	TGTGCCAGCAGTGACCGACAGGGCCCCGCCGGGGAGCAGTTCTTC	-	TRBD1	TRBV6-1	TRBJ2-1
CASSLRSQGEKLFF	TGTGCCAGCAGCTTGCGTTCACAGGGGGAAAAACTGTTTTTT	-	TRBD1	TRBV7-2	TRBJ1-4
CASSRKDDTSNYGYTF	TGTGCCAGCAGCCGGAAAGATGACACCTCTAACTATGGCTACACCTTC	-	-	TRBV14	TRBJ1-2
CASSEGALDKGIRISYEQYF	TGTGCCAGCAGTGAAGGGGCCCTGGACAAGGGAATTAGAATCTCCTACGAGCAGTACTTC	-	-	TRBV2	TRBJ2-7
CAIGGNTEAFF	TGTGCCATTGGGGGGAACACTGAAGCTTTCTTT	many	-	TRBV19	TRBJ1-1
CASSFYSSYTGELFF	TGTGCCAGCAGCTTTTACAGCTCCTACACCGGGGAGCTGTTTTTT	-	-	TRBV7-2	TRBJ2-2
CASSSPRQRLDTEAFF	TGTGCCAGCAGCTCACCAAGGCAGAGGCTGGACACTGAAGCTTTCTTT	once	-	TRBV7-8	TRBJ1-1
CASVGRGTEAFF	TGTGCCAGCGTAGGCCGGGGGACTGAAGCTTTCTTT	-	-	TRBV6-5	TRBJ1-1